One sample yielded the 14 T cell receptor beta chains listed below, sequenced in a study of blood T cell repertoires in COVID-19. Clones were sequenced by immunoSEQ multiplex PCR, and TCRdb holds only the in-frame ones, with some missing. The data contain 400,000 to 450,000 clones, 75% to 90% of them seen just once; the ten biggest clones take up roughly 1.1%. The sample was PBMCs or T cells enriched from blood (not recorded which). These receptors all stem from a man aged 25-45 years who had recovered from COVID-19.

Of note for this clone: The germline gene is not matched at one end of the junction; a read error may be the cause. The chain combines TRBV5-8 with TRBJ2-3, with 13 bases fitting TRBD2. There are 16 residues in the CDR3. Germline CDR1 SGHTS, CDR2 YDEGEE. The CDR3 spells CASSLGTSGSRDTQYF. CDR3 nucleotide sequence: TGTGCCAGCAGCTTGGGGACTAGCGGGAGCAGAGATACGCAGTATTTT.

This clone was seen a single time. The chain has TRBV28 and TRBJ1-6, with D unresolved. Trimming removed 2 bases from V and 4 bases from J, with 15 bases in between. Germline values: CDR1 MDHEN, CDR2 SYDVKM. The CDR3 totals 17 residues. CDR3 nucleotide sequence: TGTGCCAGCAGTTTAGCCGCTGGCGGAAGTTATAATTCACCCCTCCACTTT. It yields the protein CASSLAAGGSYNSPLHF. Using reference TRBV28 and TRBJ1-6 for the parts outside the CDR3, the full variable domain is DVKVTQSSRYLVKRTGEKVFLECVQDMDHENMFWYRQDPGLGLRLIYFSYDVKMKEKGDIPEGYSVSREKKERFSLILESASTNQTSMYLCASSLAAGGSYNSPLHFGNGTRLTVT.

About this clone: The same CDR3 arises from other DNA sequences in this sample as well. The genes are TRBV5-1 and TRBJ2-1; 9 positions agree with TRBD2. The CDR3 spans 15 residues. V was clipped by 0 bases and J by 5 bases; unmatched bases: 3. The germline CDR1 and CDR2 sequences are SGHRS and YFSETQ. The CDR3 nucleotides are TGCGCCAGCAGCTTGGTGACTAGCGGAAACAATGAGCAGTTCTTC. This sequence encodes CASSLVTSGNNEQFF.

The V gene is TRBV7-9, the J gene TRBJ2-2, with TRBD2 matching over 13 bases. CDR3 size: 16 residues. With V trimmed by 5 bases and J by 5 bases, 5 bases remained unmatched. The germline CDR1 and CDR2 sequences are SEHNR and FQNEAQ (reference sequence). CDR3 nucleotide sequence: TGTGCCAGCAGCCTGGGGACTAGCGGGATTACCGGGGAGCTGTTTTTT. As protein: CASSLGTSGITGELFF.

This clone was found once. CDR3 residues: CSVGVGQGAGEAFF. For the CDR3, the DNA is TGCAGCGTTGGGGTGGGACAGGGGGCCGGTGAAGCTTTCTTT. The chain combines TRBV29-1 with TRBJ1-1, with 12 bases identical to TRBD1. CDR3 size: 14 residues. V gave up 4 bases and J gave up 7 bases; unmatched junction bases: 7. Germline-derived CDR1 and CDR2 are SQVTM and ANQGSEA.

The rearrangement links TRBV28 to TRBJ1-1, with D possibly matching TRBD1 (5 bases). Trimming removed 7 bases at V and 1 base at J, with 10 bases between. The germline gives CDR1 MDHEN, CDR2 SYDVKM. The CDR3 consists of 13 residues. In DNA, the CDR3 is TGTGCCAGCATTAGGGGAGGGAACACTGAAGCTTTCTTT. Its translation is CASIRGGNTEAFF.

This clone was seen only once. The CDR3: CASSADMNTEAFF. The CDR3 region has the DNA TGTGCCAGCAGCGCGGACATGAACACTGAAGCTTTCTTT. This rearrangement joins TRBV7-9 to TRBJ1-1; D perhaps matches TRBD1 (5 bases). This CDR3 contains 13 residues. Trimming took off 5 bases at V and 0 bases at J, with 7 bases between the two ends. The germline CDR1 and CDR2 sequences are SEHNR and FQNEAQ (reference sequence). Combining the CDR3 with reference TRBV7-9 and TRBJ1-1 gives the whole variable domain DTGVSQNPRHKITKRGQNVTFRCDPISEHNRLYWYRQTLGQGPEFLTYFQNEAQLEKSRLLSDRFSAERPKGSFSTLEIQRTEQGDSAMYLCASSADMNTEAFFGQGTRLTVV.

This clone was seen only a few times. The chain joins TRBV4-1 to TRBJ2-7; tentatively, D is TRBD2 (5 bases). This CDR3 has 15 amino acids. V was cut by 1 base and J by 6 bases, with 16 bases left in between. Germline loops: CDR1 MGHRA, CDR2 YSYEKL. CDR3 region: CASSQVLWTGSEQYF. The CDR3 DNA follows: TGCGCCAGCAGCCAAGTGCTATGGACGGGAAGCGAGCAGTACTTC.

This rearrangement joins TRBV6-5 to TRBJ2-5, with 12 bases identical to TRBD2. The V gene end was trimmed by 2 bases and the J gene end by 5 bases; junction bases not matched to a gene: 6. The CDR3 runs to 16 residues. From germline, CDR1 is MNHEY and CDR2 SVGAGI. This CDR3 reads CASSYPGLAGAETQYF. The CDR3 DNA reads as TGTGCCAGCAGTTACCCGGGACTAGCGGGCGCTGAGACCCAGTACTTC.

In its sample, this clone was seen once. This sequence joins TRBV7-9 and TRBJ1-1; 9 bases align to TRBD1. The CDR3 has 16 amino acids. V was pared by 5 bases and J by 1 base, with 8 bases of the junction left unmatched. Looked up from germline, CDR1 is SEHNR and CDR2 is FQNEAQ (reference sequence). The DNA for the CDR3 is TGTGCCAGCAGCAACGGGACAGGGTTGAAGAACACTGAAGCTTTCTTT. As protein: CASSNGTGLKNTEAFF. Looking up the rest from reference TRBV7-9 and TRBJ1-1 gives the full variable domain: DTGVSQNPRHKITKRGQNVTFRCDPISEHNRLYWYRQTLGQGPEFLTYFQNEAQLEKSRLLSDRFSAERPKGSFSTLEIQRTEQGDSAMYLCASSNGTGLKNTEAFFGQGTRLTVV.

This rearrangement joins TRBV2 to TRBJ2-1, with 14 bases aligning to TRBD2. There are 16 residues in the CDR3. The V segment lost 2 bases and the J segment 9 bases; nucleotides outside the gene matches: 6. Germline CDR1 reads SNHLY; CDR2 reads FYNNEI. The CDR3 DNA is TGTGCCAGCAGTGAACCGGGACTAGCGGGAGCATTTGAGCAGTTCTTC. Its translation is CASSEPGLAGAFEQFF.

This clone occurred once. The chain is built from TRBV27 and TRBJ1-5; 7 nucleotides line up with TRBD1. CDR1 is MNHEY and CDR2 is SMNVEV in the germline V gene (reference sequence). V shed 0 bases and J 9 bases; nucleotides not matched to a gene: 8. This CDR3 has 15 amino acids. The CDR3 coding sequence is TGTGCCAGCAGTTTATCGGCAGGGGGTCGCGGGCCCCAGCATTTT. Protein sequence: CASSLSAGGRGPQHF.

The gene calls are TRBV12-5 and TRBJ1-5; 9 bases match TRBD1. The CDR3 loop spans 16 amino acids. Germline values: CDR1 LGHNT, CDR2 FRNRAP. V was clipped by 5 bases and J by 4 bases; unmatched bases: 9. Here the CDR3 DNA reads TGTGCTAGTGGTCAGTCACAGGGGGCTCTAAATCAGCCCCAGCATTTT. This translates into CASGQSQGALNQPQHF.

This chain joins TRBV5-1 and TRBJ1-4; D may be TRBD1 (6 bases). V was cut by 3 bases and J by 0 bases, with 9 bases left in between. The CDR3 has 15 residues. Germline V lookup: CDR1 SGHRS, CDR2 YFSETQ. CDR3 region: CASSSTGPTNEKLFF. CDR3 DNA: TGCGCCAGCAGCTCCACAGGGCCAACTAATGAAAAACTGTTTTTT.